The 32 T cell receptor beta chains below come from one sample, sequenced in a study of blood T cell repertoires in COVID-19. Sequencing used immunoSEQ multiplex PCR; TCRdb keeps in-frame clones, though not all of them. The data show about 170,000 clones, under 95% seen once. Material for sequencing was peripheral blood. These receptor sequences come from a man between 18 and 29 years old with COVID-19, enrolled during active disease.

V usage is TRBV27 and J usage is TRBJ1-5; D is perhaps TRBD1 (6 bases). The CDR3 loop spans 13 amino acids. The V end was cut by 4 bases, the J end by 9 bases, with 13 bases between. Germline V gives CDR1 MNHEY, CDR2 SMNVEV (reference sequence). CDR3 bases: TGTGCCAGCAGTTCACAGGGTGCCTGGCCCCAGCATTTT. Its protein is CASSSQGAWPQHF.

This clone was picked up a small number of times. The chain is built from TRBV6-5 and TRBJ2-1; 14 nucleotides line up with TRBD2. There are 15 residues in the CDR3. With 7 bases clipped from V and 8 bases from J, the junction kept 7 bases outside the gene matches. Per germline, CDR1 MNHEY and CDR2 SVGAGI. The CDR3 loop reads CASIGTSGSGDEQFF. Written as DNA, the CDR3 is TGTGCCAGCATTGGGACTAGCGGGAGTGGGGATGAGCAGTTCTTC.

The chain carries TRBV7-2 and TRBJ2-1; TRBD2 aligns across 10 bases. This CDR3 contains 15 residues. CDR1 is SGHTA, CDR2 FQGNSA, per germline. The V segment lost 4 bases and the J segment 2 bases; nucleotides outside the gene matches: 2. CDR3 sequence: CASSSSGSTYNEQFF. CDR3 DNA: TGTGCCAGCAGCTCTAGCGGGAGCACCTACAATGAGCAGTTCTTC. The whole variable domain, remainder taken from reference TRBV7-2 and TRBJ2-1, is GAGVSQSPSNKVTEKGKDVELRCDPISGHTALYWYRQSLGQGLEFLIYFQGNSAPDKSGLPSDRFSAERTGGSVSTLTIQRTQQEDSAVYLCASSSSGSTYNEQFFGPGTRLTVL.

The rearrangement links TRBV6-5 to TRBJ1-1; TRBD1 matches at 7 bases. V lost 11 bases, J lost 7 bases, and 13 bases stayed unmatched. The CDR3 has 13 residues. The germline gives CDR1 MNHEY, CDR2 SVGAGI. The chain's CDR3 is CAESFDRELEAFF. In DNA form, the CDR3 reads TGTGCCGAGAGCTTTGACAGGGAGCTTGAAGCTTTCTTT.

The chain recombines TRBV15 with TRBJ1-3; possible D gene TRBD1, 6 bases. V gave up 0 bases and J gave up 0 bases, with 9 bases separating them. Germline V gene lookup returns CDR1 LNHNV and CDR2 YYDKDF (reference sequence). This CDR3 is built from 16 residues. Written as DNA, the CDR3 is TGTGCCACCAGCAGAGACCTGGGGGCCTCTGGAAACACCATATATTTT. This encodes CATSRDLGASGNTIYF.

The chain uses TRBV19 and TRBJ1-2, with D perhaps TRBD1 (6 bases). Germline CDR1 is LNHDA and CDR2 is SQIVND (reference sequence). CDR3 size: 14 residues. V was pared by 3 bases and J by 2 bases, with 10 bases between. This CDR3 reads CASSMGHPNYGYTF. The CDR3 DNA follows: TGTGCCAGTAGTATGGGACATCCGAACTATGGCTACACCTTC. Based on the CDR3 plus reference TRBV19 and TRBJ1-2, the full variable domain is DGGITQSPKYLFRKEGQNVTLSCEQNLNHDAMYWYRQDPGQGLRLIYYSQIVNDFQKGDIAEGYSVSREKKESFPLTVTSAQKNPTAFYLCASSMGHPNYGYTFGSGTRLTVV.

As DNA, the CDR3 is TGTGCCAGCAGTGGAGGACAGGGGGCGAGGGACACCATATATTTT. It encodes CASSGGQGARDTIYF. The chain is built from TRBV2 and TRBJ1-3; 11 bases map to TRBD1. The CDR3 extends over 15 amino acids. Trimming removed 4 bases from V and 8 bases from J; junction bases left unmatched: 7. Germline V gene lookup returns CDR1 SNHLY and CDR2 FYNNEI.

The rearrangement links TRBV3-1 (or the pseudogene TRBV3-2) to TRBJ2-1; a possible D gene is TRBD1 (6 bases). Looked up from germline, CDR1 is LGHDT and CDR2 is YNNKEL (reference sequence). CDR3 length equals 16 residues. V was shortened by 4 bases and J by 2 bases, with 15 bases between the two germline ends. This chain's CDR3 is CASSPLGTGTYNEQFF. The CDR3 region has the DNA TGTGCCAGCAGCCCCCTAGGAACAGGGACCTACAATGAGCAGTTCTTC.

The gene calls are TRBV19 and TRBJ2-7; 7 bases are shared with TRBD1. The CDR3 has 14 amino acids. Trimming cost V 5 bases and J 3 bases; bases outside gene matches: 7. Looked up from germline, CDR1 is LNHDA and CDR2 is SQIVND (reference sequence). The CDR3 DNA sequence: TGTGCCAGTAGTCAACGGGACAGCAGCTACGAGCAGTACTTC. Its protein product is CASSQRDSSYEQYF.

The chain uses TRBV9 and TRBJ1-2; weak D call: TRBD1 (6 bases). With 2 bases removed from V and 4 bases from J, the gap between germline ends came to 15 bases. CDR3 size: 15 residues. Germline CDR1 SGDLS, CDR2 YYNGEE. CDR3 sequence reads: CASSVDPGQAYGYTF. The CDR3, as DNA: TGTGCCAGCAGCGTTGACCCGGGACAAGCCTATGGCTACACCTTC.

As DNA, the CDR3 is TGTGCCAGCAGTTACTCTACATACCCAGGGTACGAGCAGTACTTC. Translation gives CASSYSTYPGYEQYF. J is TRBJ2-7 and V is TRBV6-5; D might be TRBD1 (5 bases). V was shortened by 0 bases and J by 4 bases, with 13 bases between the two germline ends. The CDR3 loop spans 15 amino acids. The germline V gene encodes CDR1 MNHEY and CDR2 SVGAGI.

The chain uses TRBV28 and TRBJ2-7; the D gene is possibly TRBD2 (5 bases). The CDR3 extends over 12 amino acids. CDR1 is MDHEN, CDR2 SYDVKM, per germline. Trimming took off 2 bases at V and 4 bases at J, with 6 bases between the two ends. The CDR3 coding sequence is TGTGCCAGCAGTTTAAAGCGGTACGAGCAGTACTTC. Its translation: CASSLKRYEQYF.

The chain recombines TRBV5-6 with TRBJ2-7; D is possibly TRBD2 (5 bases). Deletions cut 4 bases from V and 3 bases from J, with 5 bases between. This CDR3 is built from 11 residues. The germline V gene encodes CDR1 SGHDT and CDR2 YYEEEE. This chain's CDR3 is CASSGSYEQYF. CDR3 sequence (DNA): TGTGCCAGCAGCGGGAGCTACGAGCAGTACTTC.

This chain connects TRBV7-9 to TRBJ1-2; 9 positions match TRBD1. From germline, CDR1 is SEHNR and CDR2 FQNEAQ (reference sequence). Trimming took 5 bases from V and 8 from J; bases not matched to a gene: 9. The CDR3 runs to 14 residues. The CDR3 nucleotides are TGTGCCAGCAGCCACGCGGGACAGGGCGAAGGCTACACCTTC. This gives the protein CASSHAGQGEGYTF.

The chain recombines TRBV20-1 with TRBJ2-7; unclear D gene. The length of the CDR3 is 10 residues. Germline CDR1 and CDR2: DFQATT and SNEGSKA (reference sequence). Between the trimmed V and J ends, which lost 3 bases and 4 bases, there was a span of 4 bases. CDR3 bases: TGCAGTGCTAGCGGGTACGAGCAGTACTTC. It yields the protein CSASGYEQYF.

CDR3 region: CASSMFRGSTDTQYF. The CDR3 nucleotides are TGTGCCAGTAGTATGTTTCGCGGGAGTACAGATACGCAGTATTTT. The V gene is TRBV19, the J gene TRBJ2-3, with TRBD2 matching over 7 bases. Losses at the gene ends were 3 bases for V and 3 bases for J; bases not matched to a gene: 6. CDR1 is LNHDA and CDR2 is SQIVND in the germline V gene (reference sequence). This CDR3 has 15 amino acids.

This clone was detected a few times. J is TRBJ2-3 and V is TRBV24-1; TRBD2 might be the D (7 bases). The CDR3 has 14 residues. V gave up 9 bases and J gave up 6 bases, with 18 bases separating them. CDR1 and CDR2 from the germline V gene are KGHDR and SFDVKD. The CDR3 loop reads CATGGLAEGDTQYF. The DNA of the CDR3 is TGTGCCACCGGGGGCCTAGCGGAGGGGGATACGCAGTATTTT.

V is TRBV28 and J is TRBJ2-7; D is undetermined. CDR1 is MDHEN and CDR2 is SYDVKM in the germline V gene. V lost 4 bases to trimming and J lost 0 bases, with 16 bases between them. This CDR3 comprises 16 residues. The CDR3 DNA sequence: TGTGCCAGCAGTTCCCCGTCGACAAAGAGCTCCTACGAGCAGTACTTC. It encodes CASSSPSTKSSYEQYF.

The chain links TRBV7-9 to TRBJ2-1; 12 bases match TRBD2. The CDR3 is made up of 15 amino acids. After removal of 7 bases from V and 4 bases from J, the junction contained 5 bases not matched to a gene. Per the germline V gene, CDR1 is SEHNR and CDR2 is FQNEAQ (reference sequence). The CDR3 nucleotides are TGTGCCAGCACCCCTAGCGGGAGGGCTTACAATGAGCAGTTCTTC. Residues: CASTPSGRAYNEQFF.

This rearrangement joins TRBV10-3 to TRBJ2-1; TRBD1 matches at 9 bases. Looked up from germline, CDR1 is ENHRY and CDR2 is SYGVKD. This CDR3 is built from 15 residues. Trimming took 6 bases from V and 4 from J; bases not matched to a gene: 7. Here the CDR3 reads CAISRDRASYNEQFF. In nucleotides, the CDR3 is TGTGCCATCAGCCGGGACAGGGCCTCTTACAATGAGCAGTTCTTC.

This clone was seen once. The chain carries TRBV7-9 and TRBJ2-7; possibly TRBD2 for D (6 bases). This CDR3 contains 13 residues. CDR1 is SEHNR, CDR2 FQNEAQ, per germline (reference sequence). V dropped 6 bases and J dropped 4 bases, with 13 bases sitting between them. The CDR3 here is CASSPGTVYEQYF. The CDR3 region has the DNA TGTGCCAGCAGTCCAGGGACTGTATACGAGCAGTACTTC.

The chain joins TRBV9 to TRBJ1-2; 7 bases are a match to TRBD1. This CDR3 contains 15 residues. The trim removed 2 bases at V and 2 bases at J, leaving 6 bases unmatched. The germline V gene has CDR1 SGDLS and CDR2 YYNGEE. The CDR3 DNA is TGTGCCAGCAGCGTTACCGGGACAGTAAACTATGGCTACACCTTC. It yields the protein CASSVTGTVNYGYTF.

The chain is built from TRBV2 and TRBJ2-7; 8 bases are a match to TRBD2. V lost 8 bases, J lost 3 bases, and 9 bases stayed unmatched. The germline V gene encodes CDR1 SNHLY and CDR2 FYNNEI. The CDR3 has 14 amino acids. Here the CDR3 DNA reads TGTGCCAGCCGATTGACTAGCGACTACTACGAGCAGTACTTC. Residues: CASRLTSDYYEQYF.

The J gene is TRBJ1-2, the V gene TRBV25-1, with 8 bases that match TRBD1. Germline assignment: CDR1 MGHDK and CDR2 SYGVNS. V dropped 7 bases and J dropped 7; count of bases not matched to a gene: 5. This CDR3 is 12 amino acids long. The CDR3 bases are TGTGCCAGCATCGGACAGGGTGGTGGCTACACCTTC. Translating it yields CASIGQGGGYTF.

The V gene is TRBV28, the J gene TRBJ1-5; the match to TRBD1 covers 8 bases. The CDR3 spans 13 residues. J lost 4 bases, V lost 10 bases, and 6 bases had no gene match. Germline-derived CDR1 and CDR2 are MDHEN and SYDVKM. Written as DNA, the CDR3 is TGTGCCATTCGACAGGGGAGTAATCAGCCCCAGCATTTT. Encoded protein: CAIRQGSNQPQHF.

The CDR3 DNA reads as TGTGCCAGCTCACCCCCCGACATAGCCGGGGAGCTGTTTTTT. It is translated as CASSPPDIAGELFF. The chain links TRBV18 to TRBJ2-2; D gene ambiguous. Trimming took 3 bases from V and 6 from J, leaving 11 bases between them. Per germline, CDR1 KGHSH and CDR2 LQKENI. CDR3 length: 14 residues.

J is TRBJ2-2 and V is TRBV9, with TRBD2 matching over 13 bases. V shed 0 bases, J shed 4 bases, and the junction held 6 bases outside the gene matches. The CDR3 covers 18 residues. The V gene's germline CDR1 is SGDLS and CDR2 YYNGEE. The CDR3 DNA follows: TGTGCCAGCAGCGTAGCCCGGACTAGCGGGAGAGTCACCGGGGAGCTGTTTTTT. Its protein is CASSVARTSGRVTGELFF.

V usage is TRBV28 and J usage is TRBJ1-6; possible D gene TRBD1, 6 bases. The V gene's germline CDR1 is MDHEN and CDR2 SYDVKM. V lost 3 bases to trimming and J lost 7 bases, with 16 bases between them. This CDR3 has 16 residues. The DNA for the CDR3 is TGTGCCAGCAGTTTCGGGGACACAGGCCTCAATTCACCCCTCCACTTT. Translated: CASSFGDTGLNSPLHF.

This chain joins TRBV27 and TRBJ1-1; D unclear. The CDR3 runs 14 residues. The germline gives CDR1 MNHEY, CDR2 SMNVEV (reference sequence). V shed 4 bases and J shed 6 bases, with 15 bases lying between them. CDR3 amino acids: CASSSSFGFAEAFF. DNA of the CDR3: TGTGCCAGCAGTTCCTCTTTCGGGTTCGCTGAAGCTTTCTTT.

A single count supports this clone. The germline gene is not matched at one end of the junction; a read error may be the cause. The J gene is TRBJ2-2, the V gene TRBV6-5; 10 nucleotides match TRBD2. The V gene's germline CDR1 is MNHEY and CDR2 SVGAGI. The CDR3 sequence is 16 residues long. The CDR3 region has the DNA TGTGCCAGCAGTTACTCGGGACTAGCGAACCCCGGGGAGCTGTTTTTT. Protein sequence: CASSYSGLANPGELFF.

This chain uses TRBV24-1 with TRBJ1-1, with D unresolved. This CDR3 is 15 amino acids long. Germline CDR1 reads KGHDR; CDR2 reads SFDVKD. Trimming left V 0 bases short and J 6 bases short, with 13 bases between. CDR3 bases: TGTGCCACCAGTGATTTGTACAATATTGGCTCTGAAGCTTTCTTT. Protein: CATSDLYNIGSEAFF.

With respect to this clone: The junction differs from germline at one of its ends, possibly a read error. The genes are TRBV7-7 and TRBJ2-5; 9 nucleotides align to TRBD1. The CDR3 extends over 15 amino acids. Per germline, CDR1 SSHAT and CDR2 FNYEAQ (reference sequence). The CDR3 spells CASSTRDRVKETQYF. The CDR3 DNA follows: TGTGCTAGCAGCACTAGGGACAGGGTAAAGGAGACCCAGTACTTC.